Given below is one T cell receptor (beta chain) in context. Its antigen is still unknown. These data come from a study of T cell responses to AZD1222 COVID-19 vaccine. Notes on the study in general: Donors skewed white British and female; clonal diversity was possibly underestimated. The span of vaccine-associated CD4 TCRs extended across spike, with dominance at 160-218 and 743-854. Sampling captured repertoires only after the peak T cell response.

Germline assignment: CDR1 SEHNR and CDR2 FQNEAQ (reference sequence). Trimming shortened V by 1 base and J by 1 base, and 8 bases separated the two germline ends. CDR3 length equals 14 residues. Here immunoSEQ multiplex PCR was the method, and the copy in TCRdb shows in-frame clones only, minus some. The sample includes more than 250,000 clones, about 92% of them seen just once. The rearrangement joins TRBV7-9 to TRBJ2-7; D is undetermined. The clonotype was recovered from an adult in good health. Specimen: peripheral blood, collected on day 0 of AZD1222 vaccination. In nucleotides, the CDR3 is TGTGCCAGCAGCTTAGGTGGACGTTCCTACGAGCAGTACTTC. This sequence encodes CASSLGGRSYEQYF. Filled out from reference TRBV7-9 and TRBJ2-7, the complete variable domain reads DTGVSQNPRHKITKRGQNVTFRCDPISEHNRLYWYRQTLGQGPEFLTYFQNEAQLEKSRLLSDRFSAERPKGSFSTLEIQRTEQGDSAMYLCASSLGGRSYEQYFGPGTRLTVT.